This record covers a single T cell receptor beta chain. The source of the sample is a study of T-cell reconstitution after alpha-beta-depleted transplantation in children. Molecular barcoding with unique molecular identifiers was used for the TCRbeta library. A single record per CDR3 protein comes from TCRdb applying MiXCR to the PCR reads. The sample has about a million distinct CDR3 sequences, roughly 29% seen once. The germline V gene has CDR1 LGHDT and CDR2 YNNKEL (reference sequence). The CDR3 sequence is 18 residues long. V shed 3 bases and J 0 bases; nucleotides not matched to a gene: 8. This sample comprised PBMCs, mostly from graft donor cells, obtained 360 days after TCRalphabeta/CD19-depleted stem cell transplant. The chain joins TRBV3-1 to TRBJ2-1; TRBD2 aligns across 10 bases. The clonotype originates from a boy under three years old who had a stem cell transplant for SCID, so the T cells may come from the graft donor. The CDR3 bases are TGTGCCAGCAGCCACAGGGGGAGCGGGGGGGCCTCCTACAATGAGCAGTTCTTC. Its translation is CASSHRGSGGASYNEQFF.